Described below is a single T cell receptor (beta chain) sequence and its context. The antigen is not known. A junction boundary mismatches the germline segment, possibly from a read error. In germline, CDR1 is MDHEN, CDR2 SYDVKM. This CDR3 is 11 amino acids long. These data come from a study of T cells in Graves' hyperthyroidism and ophthalmopathy. Study-level points and caveats: Ophthalmopathy, as predicted by the model, came a median roughly 6.8 months after the prediction.

Researchers took RNA transcripts and amplified the TCR beta CDR3 regions from them. The study used the HTBI primer set for a first-round RT-PCR of the TCR CDR3. TCRdb re-called the multiplex PCR reads through MiXCR, storing one row per CDR3 protein. The sample lists some 580,000 distinct CDR3 sequences, around 15% seen once, with around 3.3% in the top ten. Exclusion of patients followed from uncontrolled infection, other autoimmune disease, pregnancy or lactation. For the diagnoses, clinical symptoms, serum thyroxine and TRAb, thyroid ultrasound and orbital computed tomography were used. Fresh peripheral blood, approximately 10 ml, yielded the PBMCs.

Material: blood. This chain links TRBV28 with TRBJ2-5; D is undetermined. The origin of this receptor is a woman between 40 and 50 years old with Graves' ophthalmopathy. This chain's CDR3 is CVSSVRETQYF. CDR3 bases: TGTGTCAGCAGCGTCCGAGAGACCCAGTACTTC.